This T cell receptor beta chain is drawn from a study of T cells expressing NK-cell markers. On the study more broadly: Of eight sequenced donors, seven were HCMV-seropositive and one HCMV-seronegative.

The germline CDR1 and CDR2 sequences are SGHRS and YFSETQ. This CDR3 is built from 13 residues. TCRdb reprocessed the 5' RACE reads and stores each CDR3 protein as one record, lacking DNA. The ten top clones account for under 0.5%, within a sample of 200,000 to 300,000 distinct CDR3 sequences. Sequencing input: blood T cells: a sorted CD56 or NKG2C T cell subset, CD4+ or CD8+ T cells, or bulk PBMC T cells (not recorded which). This TCR derives from a man aged 18 to 30 in good health. The V and J genes are TRBV5-1 and TRBJ2-3. CDR3 amino acids: CASSGVATDTQYF.